Listed below are T cell receptor beta chains from one sample, sequenced in a study of T cells in Graves' hyperthyroidism and ophthalmopathy. One entry per CDR3 protein results from TCRdb running MiXCR on the multiplex PCR reads. The table has 350,000 to 400,000 distinct CDR3 sequences, about a fifth seen once. The sample comprised blood. These receptors came from a woman between 18 and 29 years old with Graves' hyperthyroidism. Both conserved end residues are part of each CDR3. The D gene is left open where the match is weak. A row's size may be missing; if present it is once, few, many or a size class.

j_call,d_call,v_call,clone_size,cdr3_aa,cdr3_nt
TRBJ1-1,NA,TRBV11-2,many,CASSPRFNTEAFF,TGTGCCAGCAGCCCGCGTTTTAACACTGAAGCTTTCTTT
TRBJ2-7,NA,TRBV11-3,many,CASSPGTLGYEQYF,TGTGCCAGCAGCCCCGGGACATTAGGCTACGAGCAGTACTTC
TRBJ2-5,TRBD2,TRBV12-3/TRBV12-4,NA,CASSYPVTSGVETQYF,TGTGCCAGCAGTTATCCTGTTACTAGCGGGGTAGAGACCCAGTACTTC
TRBJ1-1,NA,TRBV11-2,many,CASSPGTFLNTEAFF,TGTGCCAGCAGCCCGGGGACATTTTTGAACACTGAAGCTTTCTTT
TRBJ2-5,NA,TRBV10-1,NA,CASSTDRAEGTQYF,TGCGCCAGCAGTACCGACAGGGCGGAGGGGACCCAGTACTTC
TRBJ2-7,TRBD2,TRBV5-5,NA,CASSLAGTISSYEQYF,TGTGCCAGCAGCCTCGCCGGGACTATAAGCTCCTACGAGCAGTACTTC
TRBJ2-4,NA,TRBV6-1,NA,CASSDIVLAKNIKYF,TGTGCCAGCAGTGACATTGTTTTAGCCAAAAACATTAAGTACTTC
TRBJ1-1,NA,TRBV4-1,few,CASSPNPGNTEAFF,TGCGCCAGCAGCCCCAACCCGGGGAACACTGAAGCTTTCTTT
TRBJ2-7,TRBD2,TRBV11-2,few,CASSSAGGYEQYF,TGTGCCAGCAGCTCAGCGGGGGGGTACGAGCAGTACTTC
TRBJ2-7,TRBD1,TRBV2,many,CASSRTGVYEQYF,TGTGCCAGCAGTAGGACAGGGGTATACGAGCAGTACTTC
TRBJ1-5,NA,TRBV12-3/TRBV12-4,many,CASSFRDQPQHF,TGTGCCAGCAGTTTCCGGGATCAGCCCCAGCATTTT
TRBJ2-2,TRBD1,TRBV6-1,many,CASKSQKQGVTGELFF,TGTGCCAGCAAGAGTCAGAAACAGGGGGTGACCGGGGAGCTGTTTTTT
TRBJ2-5,NA,TRBV20-1,many,CSASNPDVTQYF,TGCAGTGCTAGTAACCCAGACGTGACCCAGTACTTC
TRBJ1-1,TRBD1,TRBV7-8,NA,CASSSRTGTDTEAFF,TGTGCCAGCAGCTCCCGGACAGGGACCGACACTGAAGCTTTCTTT
TRBJ2-7,NA,TRBV6-5,many,CASKRAVSYEQYF,TGTGCCAGCAAACGCGCGGTATCCTACGAGCAGTACTTC
TRBJ1-2,TRBD1,TRBV30,many,CAWSVFPGQGRYGYTF,TGTGCCTGGAGTGTATTCCCGGGACAGGGGAGGTATGGCTACACCTTC
TRBJ1-5,NA,TRBV7-3,many,CAKTGSQTF,TGTGCCAAAACGGGGTCGCAAACATTT
TRBJ2-4,NA,TRBV2,many,CDSRSLAGSGIQYF,TGTGACAGCAGGTCTCTAGCTGGATCCGGCATTCAGTACTTC
TRBJ1-1,NA,TRBV3-1,many,CASSQITRDTEAFF,TGTGCCAGCAGCCAAATAACCCGGGACACTGAAGCTTTCTTT
TRBJ2-5,NA,TRBV12-3/TRBV12-4,many,CASRPVLRETQYF,TGTGCCAGCAGACCAGTCCTTCGAGAGACCCAGTACTTC
TRBJ1-3,NA,TRBV28,many,CASSLIQSETIYF,TGTGCCAGCAGTTTAATCCAGAGTGAGACCATATATTTT
TRBJ2-7,NA,TRBV6-5,many,CASSYSVGLREQYF,TGTGCCAGCAGTTACTCGGTCGGGCTCAGGGAGCAGTACTTC
TRBJ2-5,TRBD1,TRBV12-3/TRBV12-4,many,CASSWTGGDSQETQYF,TGTGCCAGCAGTTGGACAGGGGGGGATTCACAAGAGACCCAGTACTTC
TRBJ1-2,NA,TRBV12-3/TRBV12-4,many,CASKMTNYGYTF,TGTGCCAGCAAAATGACGAACTATGGCTACACCTTC
TRBJ2-2,NA,TRBV2,many,CASGGVGAALNTGELFF,TGTGCCAGCGGGGGAGTTGGGGCAGCCCTTAACACCGGGGAGCTGTTTTTT
TRBJ1-1,NA,TRBV20-1,NA,CSARVGANTEACF,TGCAGTGCTAGAGTCGGGGCGAACACTGAAGCTTGCTTT
TRBJ1-3,NA,TRBV11-2,NA,CASSYLPDSSGNTIYF,TGTGCCAGCAGCTACTTACCGGACAGCTCTGGAAACACCATATATTTT
TRBJ2-7,NA,TRBV27,many,CASSNDRTYEQYF,TGTGCCAGCAGCAACGACAGAACCTACGAGCAGTACTTC
TRBJ1-1,NA,TRBV4-1,many,CASSQVGRKWSEAFF,TGCGCCAGCAGCCAAGTCGGTAGGAAATGGTCTGAAGCTTTCTTT
TRBJ2-7,TRBD1,TRBV5-1,NA,CASSKGTGFEQYF,TGCGCCAGCAGCAAGGGGACAGGGTTCGAGCAGTACTTC
TRBJ1-1,TRBD1,TRBV12-3/TRBV12-4,many,CASRSGTGRLNTEAFF,TGTGCCAGCAGATCCGGGACAGGGAGGCTGAACACTGAAGCTTTCTTT
TRBJ1-5,NA,TRBV18,many,CASSPGFNQPQHF,TGTGCCAGCTCACCAGGTTTCAATCAGCCCCAGCATTTT
TRBJ2-2,TRBD2,TRBV24-1,many,CATSDSGLAGGLNTGELFF,TGTGCCACCAGTGATAGTGGACTAGCGGGGGGCCTGAACACCGGGGAGCTGTTTTTT
TRBJ1-5,TRBD1,TRBV6-4,NA,CASSPRLGQDFNQPQHF,TGTGCCAGCAGTCCTCGACTTGGACAGGATTTCAATCAGCCCCAGCATTTT
TRBJ1-1,NA,TRBV5-1,many,CASSLPKGTPNTEAFF,TGCGCCAGCAGCTTGCCAAAGGGGACACCGAACACTGAAGCTTTCTTT
TRBJ2-7,TRBD1,TRBV28,many,CASTFSGTGTYEQYF,TGTGCCAGCACCTTCTCCGGGACAGGGACCTACGAGCAGTACTTC
TRBJ1-1,NA,TRBV4-1,many,CASSLRDIGTEAFF,TGCGCCAGCAGTCTCAGGGATATTGGAACTGAAGCTTTCTTT
TRBJ1-2,NA,TRBV4-1,many,CASSQGGRSYTF,TGCGCCAGCAGCCAAGGGGGAAGGAGCTACACCTTC
TRBJ1-5,NA,TRBV6-1,once,CASREPGEAGQPQHF,TGTGCCAGCAGAGAGCCAGGGGAGGCTGGGCAGCCCCAGCATTTT
TRBJ2-7,TRBD2,TRBV10-3,many,CAISEGREGEQYF,TGTGCCATCAGTGAGGGAAGGGAGGGCGAGCAGTACTTC
TRBJ2-6,TRBD1,TRBV6-1,NA,CASSEFSRGTGANVLTF,TGTGCCAGCAGTGAATTTAGCAGGGGGACTGGGGCCAACGTCCTGACTTTC
TRBJ2-5,TRBD2,TRBV12-3/TRBV12-4,many,CASSFERGIRETQYF,TGTGCCAGCAGTTTCGAGCGGGGGATTAGAGAGACCCAGTACTTC
TRBJ2-7,TRBD1,TRBV28,NA,CASSKRTGFEQYF,TGTGCCAGCAGCAAACGGACAGGGTTCGAGCAGTACTTC
TRBJ1-2,NA,TRBV20-1,many,CSAGTYGYTF,TGCAGTGCAGGGACCTATGGCTACACCTTC
TRBJ2-7,NA,TRBV7-6,many,CASSLDLYRSYEQYF,TGTGCCAGCAGCTTAGATCTTTACAGATCCTACGAGCAGTACTTC
TRBJ1-1,TRBD1,TRBV18,many,CASSPAGGVGTEAFF,TGTGCCAGCTCACCCGCAGGGGGTGTGGGCACTGAAGCTTTCTTT
TRBJ1-2,TRBD1,TRBV2,many,CAGTPRDREGYTF,TGTGCCGGGACCCCCCGGGACAGGGAAGGCTACACCTTC
TRBJ1-3,NA,TRBV4-2,many,CASSPGINSGNTIYF,TGTGCCAGCAGCCCGGGGATTAACTCTGGAAACACCATATATTTT
TRBJ1-3,NA,TRBV30,many,CAWVGGSGNTIYF,TGTGCCTGGGTCGGAGGCTCTGGAAACACCATATATTTT
TRBJ2-5,NA,TRBV6-5,many,CASRDSVLRETQYF,TGTGCCAGCAGGGACTCGGTCTTGCGTGAGACCCAGTACTTC
TRBJ2-3,NA,TRBV6-1,few,CASSSADTQYF,TGTGCCAGCAGTAGCGCAGATACGCAGTATTTT
TRBJ1-1,NA,TRBV12-3/TRBV12-4,NA,CASTLDRPPKAFF,TGTGCCAGCACTCTGGACAGACCTCCGAAAGCTTTCTTT
TRBJ1-6,NA,TRBV4-2,NA,CASSQDGNSPLHF,TGTGCCAGCAGCCAAGATGGTAATTCACCCCTCCACTTT
TRBJ1-5,NA,TRBV24-1,many,CATSHGNQPQHF,TGTGCCACCAGTCACGGCAATCAGCCCCAGCATTTT
TRBJ2-7,NA,TRBV28,NA,CASRRQGHVYEQYF,TGTGCCAGCCGTCGGCAGGGTCATGTCTACGAGCAGTACTTC